These T cell receptor beta chains were read from a single sample in a study of blood T cell repertoires in COVID-19. This table comes from immunoSEQ multiplex PCR, and its TCRdb copy is limited to in-frame clones, with some not included. The sample yields about 80,000 clones, 84% seen once. Sequencing was done on a sample of peripheral blood. The receptor source for this set is a man over 45 with acute or convalescent COVID-19. Both conserved end residues are trimmed from each CDR3. Fields, in order: clone size, V gene, J gene, CDR3 protein. The size entry is marked missing in some rows and otherwise reads once, few, many or a size class.

size: -
V: TRBV19
J: TRBJ1-2
CDR3: ASSMPDRTSNYGYT

size: few
V: TRBV6-7
J: TRBJ1-5
CDR3: ASSYLRQGLYQPQH

size: -
V: TRBV6-6
J: TRBJ1-4
CDR3: ASSPSERGGEKLF

size: -
V: TRBV6-2/TRBV6-3
J: TRBJ2-1
CDR3: ASSPTSGGIHNEQF

size: -
V: TRBV24-1
J: TRBJ2-1
CDR3: ATSSGGSLDEQF

size: -
V: TRBV7-7
J: TRBJ2-3
CDR3: ASSLSPASGTDTQY

size: -
V: TRBV18
J: TRBJ1-2
CDR3: ASSLDRGLYGYT

size: -
V: TRBV7-9
J: TRBJ1-2
CDR3: ASSSGQTSNYGYT

size: -
V: TRBV2
J: TRBJ1-2
CDR3: ASSDTPGNYGYT

size: -
V: TRBV10-3
J: TRBJ1-2
CDR3: AINPSPTGGNYGYT

size: -
V: TRBV6-5
J: TRBJ2-7
CDR3: ASSYRGLTEREQY

size: -
V: TRBV7-9
J: TRBJ2-3
CDR3: ASSLQGASTDTQY

size: -
V: TRBV6-5
J: TRBJ2-3
CDR3: ASSSTQYRAGTQY

size: -
V: TRBV7-9
J: TRBJ1-4
CDR3: ASSQRARQFNEKLF

size: few
V: TRBV6-1
J: TRBJ2-7
CDR3: ASSEAGGSYEQY

size: -
V: TRBV7-8
J: TRBJ1-5
CDR3: ASSLSGGNQPQH

size: once
V: TRBV28
J: TRBJ1-6
CDR3: ASSVRAGNSPLH

size: -
V: TRBV7-9
J: TRBJ1-5
CDR3: ASSLGGYSNQPQH

size: -
V: TRBV28
J: TRBJ2-7
CDR3: ASTSGAGGSYEQY

size: -
V: TRBV3-1/TRBV3-2
J: TRBJ2-3
CDR3: ASSLLAGGGTDTQY

size: few
V: TRBV20-1
J: TRBJ2-1
CDR3: SASVSRGNEQF

size: -
V: TRBV20-1
J: TRBJ2-7
CDR3: SASGSPDYEQY

size: -
V: TRBV7-2
J: TRBJ2-7
CDR3: ASSLATSGGLLTHEQY

size: -
V: TRBV28
J: TRBJ1-1
CDR3: ASSPLREAF

size: -
V: TRBV3-1/TRBV3-2
J: TRBJ2-3
CDR3: ASSQRTGSLLAGTDTQY

size: -
V: TRBV30
J: TRBJ1-2
CDR3: AGRGMAYGYT